This T cell receptor beta chain was sequenced during a study of blood T cell repertoires in COVID-19. The CDR3 has 15 amino acids. Germline CDR1 is SGDLS and CDR2 is YYNGEE. Germline trimming cut 5 bases from V and 2 bases from J; bases unmatched to any gene: 6. The method was immunoSEQ multiplex PCR; TCRdb's version includes in-frame clones alone and lacks a portion of them. The repertoire holds tens of thousands of clones, with roughly 88% as singletons. Sequences were obtained from peripheral blood. This sequence was found in a man older than 75 with acute or convalescent COVID-19. J is TRBJ2-2 and V is TRBV9; TRBD1 matches 7 bases. The CDR3 loop is CASRIGTANTGELFF. In DNA form, the CDR3 reads TGTGCCAGCAGGATAGGGACAGCTAACACCGGGGAGCTGTTTTTT.